The clone carrying this T cell receptor (beta chain) appeared a single time. Its antigen is still unknown. TCRdb reprocessed the 5' RACE reads via MiXCR and lists one record per CDR3 protein. The repertoire includes roughly 1.6 million distinct CDR3 sequences, around 29% of them detected once, and 0.25% to 0.3% sits in the top ten. The ends were cut back, 2 bases at V and 7 bases at J, with 8 bases in the middle. In germline, CDR1 is SGHTA, CDR2 FQGNSA. CDR3 length equals 12 residues. Each donor (without exception) was a healthy Caucasian. These data originate in a study of identical twins. General study results and limits: Cord blood beta clonotypes present at high abundance carried fewer insertions; no such pattern appeared in memory repertoires. The study found that models underestimated out-of-frame TCR alpha sharing in monozygotic twins. Sequences that were beta out-of-frame showed weaker excess twin sharing.

The sequence was collected from a newborn girl in good health. The material sequenced was cord blood. The rearrangement uses TRBV7-2 and TRBJ1-1; D is undetermined. For the CDR3, the DNA is TGTGCCAGCAGCTTATTGGGGTATGAAGCTTTCTTT. Protein: CASSLLGYEAFF.